The rows below give T cell receptor beta chains drawn from one sample of a study of graft-versus-host responses after intestinal transplantation. Assay: immunoSEQ multiplex PCR; the TCRdb copy retains only in-frame clones and omits some. The repertoire holds roughly 23,000 clones, with around 81% as singletons. Sequencing used ileum tissue, obtained 12 days after intestinal transplant. These receptor sequences come from a human patient who received an intestinal transplant, so some T cells may come from the graft donor. Both conserved end residues are part of each CDR3. A D gene is named only where the DNA matches it firmly. Part of the rows lack a size; the others show once, few, many or a class for expanded clones.

J gene: TRBJ1-5
clone size: -
D gene: -
V gene: TRBV28
CDR3 protein: CASSQDRYSNQPQHF
CDR3 DNA: TGTGCCAGCAGTCAAGACAGGTATAGCAATCAGCCCCAGCATTTT

J gene: TRBJ2-7
clone size: -
D gene: TRBD1
V gene: TRBV6-6
CDR3 protein: CASSWTGVPYEQYF
CDR3 DNA: TGTGCCAGCAGTTGGACAGGGGTTCCCTACGAGCAGTACTTC

J gene: TRBJ1-6
clone size: -
D gene: -
V gene: TRBV5-8
CDR3 protein: CASRPDSSYNSPLHF
CDR3 DNA: TGTGCCAGCCGTCCCGATAGCTCCTATAATTCACCCCTCCACTTT

J gene: TRBJ1-1
clone size: -
D gene: -
V gene: TRBV6-6
CDR3 protein: CASSPGLGSDTEAFF
CDR3 DNA: TGTGCCAGCAGTCCAGGGTTGGGTTCGGACACTGAAGCTTTCTTT

J gene: TRBJ2-7
clone size: -
D gene: TRBD2
V gene: TRBV2
CDR3 protein: CASSESGGSPYEQYF
CDR3 DNA: TGTGCCAGCAGTGAGAGCGGGGGGTCCCCATACGAGCAGTACTTC

J gene: TRBJ2-5
clone size: -
D gene: -
V gene: TRBV10-3
CDR3 protein: CAISVMETQYF
CDR3 DNA: TGTGCCATCAGTGTTATGGAGACCCAGTACTTC

J gene: TRBJ1-1
clone size: -
D gene: TRBD1
V gene: TRBV13
CDR3 protein: CASSFRQGAEAFF
CDR3 DNA: TGTGCCAGCAGCTTCCGACAGGGTGCTGAAGCTTTCTTT

J gene: TRBJ1-2
clone size: -
D gene: -
V gene: TRBV19
CDR3 protein: CASSIGAGPRGYGYTF
CDR3 DNA: TGTGCCAGTAGTATAGGAGCCGGCCCGCGGGGCTATGGCTACACCTTC

J gene: TRBJ2-1
clone size: -
D gene: -
V gene: TRBV5-8
CDR3 protein: CASSFQGNNEQFF
CDR3 DNA: TGTGCCAGCAGCTTTCAGGGAAACAATGAGCAGTTCTTC

J gene: TRBJ2-2
clone size: -
D gene: -
V gene: TRBV6-6
CDR3 protein: CATYWGELFF
CDR3 DNA: TGTGCCACCTATTGGGGGGAGCTGTTTTTT

J gene: TRBJ1-5
clone size: -
D gene: TRBD1
V gene: TRBV2
CDR3 protein: CASSEIKGQGDGYSNQPQHF
CDR3 DNA: TGTGCCAGCAGTGAAATTAAGGGACAGGGCGACGGCTATAGCAATCAGCCCCAGCATTTT

J gene: TRBJ2-2
clone size: -
D gene: TRBD1
V gene: TRBV12-5
CDR3 protein: CASGPGQGGGELFF
CDR3 DNA: TGTGCTAGTGGCCCGGGACAGGGAGGCGGGGAGCTGTTTTTT

J gene: TRBJ2-3
clone size: -
D gene: TRBD1
V gene: TRBV7-9
CDR3 protein: CASSLRGQGVGSDTQYF
CDR3 DNA: TGTGCCAGCAGCTTACGCGGGCAGGGGGTAGGGTCCGATACGCAGTATTTT

J gene: TRBJ2-2
clone size: few
D gene: -
V gene: TRBV27
CDR3 protein: CASGKGLSTGELFF
CDR3 DNA: TGTGCCAGCGGGAAGGGGCTGAGCACCGGGGAGCTGTTTTTT

J gene: TRBJ2-7
clone size: once
D gene: TRBD1
V gene: TRBV11-1
CDR3 protein: CASSRTGISYEQYF
CDR3 DNA: TGTGCCAGCAGCCGGACAGGGATTAGCTACGAGCAGTACTTC

J gene: TRBJ2-1
clone size: once
D gene: -
V gene: TRBV9
CDR3 protein: CASSATASSYNEQFF
CDR3 DNA: TGTGCCAGCAGCGCCACAGCCAGCTCCTACAATGAGCAGTTCTTC

J gene: TRBJ2-7
clone size: -
D gene: TRBD2
V gene: TRBV2
CDR3 protein: CASVSAGAVYEQYF
CDR3 DNA: TGTGCCAGTGTTTCAGCGGGAGCGGTCTACGAGCAGTACTTC